The subject of this entry is one T cell receptor beta chain. Its antigen is still unknown. The record originates from a study of T cell responses to AZD1222 COVID-19 vaccine. The study, taken as a whole, reports: Spike as a whole was targeted by vaccine-associated CD4 TCRs, dominant at 160-218 and 743-854. At baseline, seropositivity was found in only a handful of AZD1222 recipients. Spike-specific TCRs gained breadth and depth after people received two AZD1222 doses. Possibly, clonal diversity was underestimated; donors were largely white British and included more females.

The V gene end was trimmed by 4 bases and the J gene end by 10 bases; junction bases not matched to a gene: 11. Looked up from germline, CDR1 is MNHEY and CDR2 is SVGAGI. The CDR3 spans 14 residues. Data came from immunoSEQ multiplex PCR; TCRdb stores just in-frame clones and leaves some out. The sample has over 100,000 clones; roughly nine tenths are singletons. The source was peripheral blood, collected on day 0 of AZD1222 vaccination. The V call is TRBV6-5, the J call TRBJ2-3, with TRBD2 matching 7 bases. The clonotype originates from an adult in good health. The CDR3 sequence is CASSSPGRGWSQYF. The CDR3 nucleotides read TGTGCCAGCAGTTCTCCCGGGCGGGGGTGGTCGCAGTATTTT.